A single T cell receptor beta chain is shown here with its context. The antigen remains undetermined. The UMIs contained a 6-nucleotide sample barcode. They were added by template switching during cDNA synthesis. TCRdb reprocessed the 5' RACE reads and keeps a single row for each CDR3 protein, giving no DNA. The sample has approximately 400,000 distinct CDR3 sequences, and its top ten clones hold about 2.3%. CDR3 length: 14 amino acids. Germline V CDR1 and CDR2: SGHAT, FQNNGV. This entry is derived from a study of monozygotic twins with inflammatory bowel disease. General study points: Fewer clonotypes were shared with others by IBD patients than by healthy twins, especially with disease activity.

Sequencing was done on a sample of blood. The TCR comes from a human donor with ulcerative colitis or Crohn's disease, or a healthy co-twin of an affected twin (not recorded which). The chain recombines TRBV11-2 with TRBJ2-2. The CDR3 sequence: CASGMGSSTGELFF.